This is a list of T cell receptor beta chains from one sample in a study of monozygotic twins with inflammatory bowel disease. TCRdb reprocessed the 5' RACE reads and reports one entry per CDR3 protein, with no DNA. This table lists approximately 380,000 distinct CDR3 sequences. Sequencing used blood. The receptors stem from a human donor with ulcerative colitis or Crohn's disease, or a healthy co-twin of an affected twin (not recorded which). CDR3s include the opening cysteine and the closing phenylalanine or tryptophan.

cdr3_aa	j_call	cdr3_length	v_call
CASSPDRGGYTF	TRBJ1-2	12	TRBV3-1
CASSPRLAGSTDTQYF	TRBJ2-3	16	TRBV18
CASGRGAGGNEQFF	TRBJ2-1	14	TRBV7-2
CASSYSSMGNEKLFF	TRBJ1-4	15	TRBV6-5
CSAEGSWTGSTDTQYF	TRBJ2-3	16	TRBV20-1
CASSFFFRSADTQYF	TRBJ2-3	15	TRBV11-2
CASSHGGGLAKNIQYF	TRBJ2-4	16	TRBV4-2
CASSLALRDRGYEQYF	TRBJ2-7	16	TRBV7-8
CASSLQGGRTEAFF	TRBJ1-1	14	TRBV12-3/TRBV12-4
CASSFRGLSSYNEQFF	TRBJ2-1	16	TRBV7-2
CASSDGRRPGTDTQYF	TRBJ2-3	16	TRBV12-3/TRBV12-4
CASSPDWTGVANEKLFF	TRBJ1-4	17	TRBV3-1
CSVQTQGADSNQPQHF	TRBJ1-5	16	TRBV29-1
CASSPSSVGYEQYF	TRBJ2-7	14	TRBV18
CSATTKQDTGELFF	TRBJ2-2	14	TRBV20-1
CASSPGQVFTDTQYF	TRBJ2-3	15	TRBV5-1
CASRQGALNTEAFF	TRBJ1-1	14	TRBV7-2
CASLWWGETGELFF	TRBJ2-2	14	TRBV12-3/TRBV12-4
CASSQDSHNSPLHF	TRBJ1-6	14	TRBV18
CAITPDREGTEAFF	TRBJ1-1	14	TRBV10-3
CASTWNYEQYF	TRBJ2-7	11	TRBV28
CASSSGTEAFF	TRBJ1-1	11	TRBV6-5
CSARDKLAGTITDTQYF	TRBJ2-3	17	TRBV20-1
CASSHTGQGREKLFF	TRBJ1-4	15	TRBV7-2
CASSGRFVAETQYF	TRBJ2-5	14	TRBV11-2
CAILASTYNEQFF	TRBJ2-1	13	TRBV10-3
CASGDSRGNGYTF	TRBJ1-2	13	TRBV10-2
CAISETTSGYNEQFF	TRBJ2-1	15	TRBV10-3
CASSLDSVYGYTF	TRBJ1-2	13	TRBV7-2
CASSLRGTSYNEQFF	TRBJ2-1	15	TRBV7-3
CASSWTSGGGDEQFF	TRBJ2-1	15	TRBV5-4
CASTPTGDGNTIYF	TRBJ1-3	14	TRBV6-1
CASSQVNLGFATNEKLFF	TRBJ1-4	18	TRBV4-1
CSAVPSGGTGELFF	TRBJ2-2	14	TRBV20-1
CASSSRDGNYEQYF	TRBJ2-7	14	TRBV5-4
CATGSTGTYGYTF	TRBJ1-2	13	TRBV24-1
CASSYGEFTDTQYF	TRBJ2-3	14	TRBV6-5